One sample yielded the 16 T cell receptor beta chains listed below, sequenced in a study of identical twins. MiXCR, run by TCRdb on the 5' RACE reads, gives a single entry per CDR3 protein. The sample lists a few hundred thousand distinct CDR3 sequences, around 8.8% occurring once. This sample was also put to use in a study of yellow fever vaccine responses in identical twins.

The source material was CD8+ T cells sorted from blood. Receptors originate from a woman aged 18-35 years in good health.

This clonotype was seen repeatedly, ten times or more. The V call is TRBV7-9, the J call TRBJ2-1, with 9 bases matching TRBD1. Trimming cost V 7 bases and J 5 bases; bases outside gene matches: 6. CDR3 size: 14 residues. Per germline, CDR1 SEHNR and CDR2 FQNEAQ (reference sequence). In DNA form, the CDR3 reads TGTGCCAGCACAACAGGGGGCGCAGACAATGAGCAGTTCTTC. Translation: CASTTGGADNEQFF.

This clonotype has a handful of counts. This rearrangement joins TRBV28 to TRBJ2-7, with 7 bases lining up with TRBD1. The CDR3 has 14 amino acids. With V trimmed by 6 bases and J by 2 bases, 7 bases remained unmatched. Per germline, CDR1 MDHEN and CDR2 SYDVKM. The CDR3 is CASRTGQRTYEQYF. The CDR3, as DNA: TGTGCCAGCAGAACGGGACAGCGAACCTACGAGCAGTACTTC. Using reference TRBV28 and TRBJ2-7 for the parts outside the CDR3, the full variable domain is DVKVTQSSRYLVKRTGEKVFLECVQDMDHENMFWYRQDPGLGLRLIYFSYDVKMKEKGDIPEGYSVSREKKERFSLILESASTNQTSMYLCASRTGQRTYEQYFGPGTRLTVT.

V is TRBV4-3 and J is TRBJ2-7; the match to TRBD1 covers 7 bases. CDR3 length equals 14 residues. The V and J ends lost 2 bases and 2 bases, in that order; junction bases with no gene match: 3. From germline, CDR1 is LGHNA and CDR2 YSLEER. CDR3 protein: CASSQSTGTYEQYF. The DNA of the CDR3 is TGCGCCAGCAGCCAATCGACAGGGACCTACGAGCAGTACTTC.

The rearrangement uses TRBV6-1 and TRBJ2-1; possible D gene TRBD2, 6 bases. Germline CDR1 and CDR2: MNHNS and SASEGT. CDR3 size: 14 residues. V was shortened by 3 bases and J by 4 bases, with 10 bases between the two germline ends. The CDR3: CASSDAGLYNEQFF. Here the CDR3 DNA reads TGTGCCAGCAGTGATGCGGGGCTATACAATGAGCAGTTCTTC.

This chain uses TRBV6-2 or TRBV6-3 with TRBJ1-1; D is perhaps TRBD1 (6 bases). Trimming pared 2 bases from V and 7 bases from J, leaving 11 bases between. Germline V gene lookup returns CDR1 MNHEY and CDR2 SVGEGT. The CDR3 is made up of 13 amino acids. The DNA of the CDR3 is TGTGCCAGCAGTTACGGGGGCTGGGGTGAAGCTTTCTTT. Its protein is CASSYGGWGEAFF.

This clonotype was picked up many times. The chain links TRBV6-5 to TRBJ2-2; unclear D gene. Germline assignment: CDR1 MNHEY and CDR2 SVGAGI. This CDR3 is built from 14 residues. Trimming stripped 4 bases from V and 1 base from J, with 7 bases between. CDR3 sequence: CASSLWQNTGELFF. The CDR3 nucleotides are TGTGCCAGCAGTTTATGGCAGAACACCGGGGAGCTGTTTTTT.

Points on this clonotype: Just one base apart from a much larger clone, this may be a read error. The CDR3 ends on some other residue instead of the conserved phenylalanine or tryptophan, so this is likely a read error. The chain employs TRBV27 and TRBJ2-1, with D unresolved. Trimming pared 1 base from V and 5 bases from J, leaving 9 bases between. CDR3 size: 14 residues. CDR1 is MNHEY and CDR2 is SMNVEV in the germline V gene (reference sequence). CDR3: CASSLLGQNNEQFL. CDR3 nucleotide sequence: TGTGCCAGCAGTTTATTAGGCCAAAACAATGAGCAGTTCTTA.

Only a few counts were recorded for this clonotype. The rearrangement joins TRBV12-3 or TRBV12-4 to TRBJ2-5, with unresolved D. The CDR3 is made up of 15 amino acids. Trimming pared 1 base from V and 5 bases from J, leaving 14 bases between. The CDR3 sequence: CASSLGPPFEETQYF. The DNA for the CDR3 is TGTGCCAGCAGTTTAGGACCGCCCTTCGAGGAGACCCAGTACTTC.

The chain joins TRBV6-2 or TRBV6-3 to TRBJ2-7, with 14 bases lining up with TRBD2. The J segment lost 3 bases and the V segment lost 6 bases, leaving 7 bases of the junction unmatched. CDR1 MNHEY and CDR2 SVGEGT come from the germline V gene. The CDR3 contains 16 residues. The CDR3 spells CASRRGLAGESYEQYF. DNA for the CDR3: TGTGCCAGCAGACGGGGACTAGCGGGAGAGAGCTACGAGCAGTACTTC.

This clonotype was counted only a few times. The CDR3 nucleotides are TGCGCCAGCAGCCAAGACCAGGGCGTTTGGGTTGGCGGCACAGATACGCAGTATTTT. Translating it yields CASSQDQGVWVGGTDTQYF. V and J are TRBV4-3 and TRBJ2-3; weak D call: TRBD1 (5 bases). Trimming shortened V by 0 bases and J by 1 base, and 20 bases separated the two germline ends. Germline lookup yields CDR1 LGHNA and CDR2 YSLEER. This CDR3 has 19 residues.

This clonotype was observed a handful of times. The chain has TRBV14 and TRBJ1-2, with D perhaps matching TRBD1 (6 bases). The V end lost 4 bases, the J end lost 5 bases, and 11 bases lay between the germline ends. The CDR3 covers 13 residues. Germline loops: CDR1 SGHDN, CDR2 FVKESK. As DNA, the CDR3 is TGTGCCAGCAGCCCTGGACAGCTATATGGCTACACCTTC. It specifies CASSPGQLYGYTF.

This clonotype was seen more than once but under ten times. In DNA, the CDR3 is TGTGCCTCCCTCGGACTAATAGCCAAGAATGAGCAGTTCTTC. This encodes CASLGLIAKNEQFF. V is TRBV30 and J is TRBJ2-1; D may be TRBD2 (6 bases). Per germline, CDR1 GTSNPN and CDR2 SVGIG (reference sequence). V lost 7 bases and J lost 7, with 20 bases in between. This CDR3 contains 14 residues.

V is TRBV27 and J is TRBJ2-1; 9 bases align to TRBD2. This CDR3 is 15 amino acids long. V lost 7 bases, J lost 3 bases, and 7 bases stayed unmatched. Germline V gives CDR1 MNHEY, CDR2 SMNVEV (reference sequence). This CDR3 reads CASTKGSGGYNEQFF. CDR3 DNA sequence: TGTGCCAGCACCAAAGGTAGCGGGGGCTACAATGAGCAGTTCTTC.

This clonotype was seen at least ten times. V usage is TRBV7-9 and J usage is TRBJ2-2, with D maybe TRBD2 (5 bases). V lost 4 bases and J lost 4, with 13 bases in between. CDR1 and CDR2 from the germline V gene are SEHNR and FQNEAQ (reference sequence). This CDR3 region has 15 residues. The CDR3 bases are TGTGCCAGCAGCTCTACGGCGGGCGTCACCGGGGAGCTGTTTTTT. Encoded protein: CASSSTAGVTGELFF. Based on the CDR3 plus reference TRBV7-9 and TRBJ2-2, the full variable domain is DTGVSQNPRHKITKRGQNVTFRCDPISEHNRLYWYRQTLGQGPEFLTYFQNEAQLEKSRLLSDRFSAERPKGSFSTLEIQRTEQGDSAMYLCASSSTAGVTGELFFGEGSRLTVL.

The rearrangement joins TRBV7-6 to TRBJ2-1; TRBD1 agrees at 7 bases. This CDR3 contains 15 residues. V lost 4 bases to trimming and J lost 0 bases; unmatched junction nucleotides: 3. CDR1 is SGHVS, CDR2 FNYEAQ, per germline. In nucleotides, the CDR3 is TGTGCCAGCAGCTCGGGACAGAGCTCCTACAATGAGCAGTTCTTC. It is translated as CASSSGQSSYNEQFF.

This clonotype was recorded a few times. The CDR3 is CSARDEGLAGGEQYF. In DNA form, the CDR3 reads TGCAGTGCTAGAGATGAAGGACTAGCGGGAGGCGAGCAGTACTTC. The chain is built from TRBV20-1 and TRBJ2-7, with 14 positions matching TRBD2. The germline V gene encodes CDR1 DFQATT and CDR2 SNEGSKA (reference sequence). This CDR3 has 15 residues. V lost 0 bases and J lost 6; bases outside the gene matches: 4.